Following are 13 T cell receptor beta chains from one sample sequenced in a study of beta chain features in type 1 diabetes. Isolated RNA was reverse transcribed in full, so expressed TCRB transcripts were sequenced. Some clones are missing from TCRdb's copy, which holds only in-frame ones; the method was immunoSEQ multiplex PCR. The data contain 600,000 to 700,000 clones, under 15% of them seen just once; the ten biggest clones take up 0.095% to 0.15%. Study-wide points: There was a moderate but significant shortening of TCRB CDR3s in all four CD4+ subsets of Type 1 diabetes patients.

No antigen is known for these receptors. Sequenced material: naive CD4+ T cells from blood. Every receptor here comes from a man younger than 40 with type 1 diabetes.

The rearrangement uses TRBV6-5 and TRBJ2-7; the D gene could be TRBD1 or TRBD2 (5 bases each). Between the trimmed V and J ends, which lost 2 bases and 0 bases, there was a span of 14 bases. The CDR3 is 16 amino acids. Germline CDR1 MNHEY, CDR2 SVGAGI. The CDR3 reads CASSYPTGRDSYEQYF. The CDR3 DNA is TGTGCCAGCAGTTACCCGACGGGACGTGACTCCTACGAGCAGTACTTC.

This clone turned up a few times. V is TRBV7-9 and J is TRBJ2-4, with a possible D match to TRBD1 (5 bases). CDR3 length equals 14 residues. The V and J ends lost 4 bases and 2 bases respectively, with 9 bases between them. In germline, CDR1 is SEHNR, CDR2 FQNEAQ (reference sequence). The CDR3 nucleotides are TGTGCCAGCAGCTCCCAGGGAACCAAAAACATTCAGTACTTC. This gives the protein CASSSQGTKNIQYF.

This clone was counted only a few times. The CDR3 DNA reads TGCGCCAGCAGGATTTTCCCTGACTTCACAGATACGCAGTATTTT. Translation gives CASRIFPDFTDTQYF. The J gene is TRBJ2-3, the V gene TRBV4-3; no definite D call. The V gene's germline CDR1 is LGHNA and CDR2 YSLEER. The length of the CDR3 is 15 residues. Trimming removed 6 bases at V and 2 bases at J, with 15 bases between.

Only a few counts were recorded for this clone. The genes are TRBV7-2 and TRBJ2-7; D is uncertain. Germline lookup yields CDR1 SGHTA and CDR2 FQGNSA. V was clipped by 1 base and J by 4 bases, with 11 bases between them. The CDR3 is 14 amino acids. CDR3 in DNA: TGTGCCAGCAGCTTAGATTGGACCTCATACGAGCAGTACTTC. It yields the protein CASSLDWTSYEQYF.

The J gene is TRBJ1-5, the V gene TRBV28; the match to TRBD1 covers 8 bases. The ends lost 2 bases at V and 5 bases at J; junction bases unmatched: 5. Germline V CDR1 and CDR2: MDHEN, SYDVKM. The CDR3 covers 15 residues. The CDR3 nucleotides are TGTGCCAGCAGTTTAACAGGGGGTTTGGATCAGCCCCAGCATTTT. Amino acid sequence: CASSLTGGLDQPQHF.

V usage is TRBV28 and J usage is TRBJ1-6, with 9 bases aligning to TRBD1. The CDR3 runs to 15 residues. Germline V gene lookup returns CDR1 MDHEN and CDR2 SYDVKM. The V and J ends lost 7 bases and 10 bases, in that order; junction bases with no gene match: 11. CDR3 DNA: TGTGCCAGCACCTACGGGACAGGGATTAGCTCACCCCTCCACTTT. Amino acid sequence: CASTYGTGISSPLHF.

The rearrangement links TRBV7-2 to TRBJ2-7, with TRBD1 identical over 7 bases. The CDR3 runs 15 residues. CDR1 and CDR2 from the germline V gene are SGHTA and FQGNSA. V lost 5 bases and J lost 7; bases outside the gene matches: 14. The CDR3: CASSHGMDRLREQYF. The CDR3, as DNA: TGTGCCAGCAGCCATGGGATGGACAGGCTTCGTGAGCAGTACTTC.

This clone was recorded a few times. The rearrangement links TRBV5-1 to TRBJ2-7; a weak D match, TRBD1 (6 bases). The CDR3 extends over 14 amino acids. V was clipped by 4 bases and J by 3 bases, with 14 bases between them. The germline V gene has CDR1 SGHRS and CDR2 YFSETQ. Written as DNA, the CDR3 is TGCGCCAGCAGCCTTGGGACAAAGTACTACGAGCAGTACTTC. This translates into CASSLGTKYYEQYF. The whole variable domain, filled in from reference TRBV5-1 and TRBJ2-7, reads KAGVTQTPRYLIKTRGQQVTLSCSPISGHRSVSWYQQTPGQGLQFLFEYFSETQRNKGNFPGRFSGRQFSNSRSEMNVSTLELGDSALYLCASSLGTKYYEQYFGPGTRLTVT.

The rearrangement joins TRBV7-2 to TRBJ2-7; 12 bases are a match to TRBD2. Germline V gives CDR1 SGHTA, CDR2 FQGNSA. This CDR3 is 18 amino acids long. The V gene end was trimmed by 4 bases and the J gene end by 0 bases; junction bases not matched to a gene: 10. Written as DNA, the CDR3 is TGTGCCAGCAGCTCCCAGACTAGCGGGGGCCCTAGCTCCTACGAGCAGTACTTC. Translated, it gives CASSSQTSGGPSSYEQYF.

V is TRBV7-2 and J is TRBJ2-7; no reliable D call. V was cut by 4 bases and J by 1 base, with 17 bases left in between. The CDR3 is 16 amino acids. Looked up from germline, CDR1 is SGHTA and CDR2 is FQGNSA. CDR3 sequence (DNA): TGTGCCAGCAGCTATACGGGCGGCCTACGATCCTACGAGCAGTACTTC. It codes for CASSYTGGLRSYEQYF.

This clone occurred a few times. The chain has TRBV21-1 and TRBJ2-4; TRBD1 is taken as the D call from the table, unchecked against the DNA. TRBV21-1 is a documented pseudogene. This CDR3 has 16 residues. The DNA for the CDR3 is TGTGCCAGCGAGGGGGACAGCGAGATAGCCAAAAACATTCAGTACTTC. Translation gives CASEGDSEIAKNIQYF.

This clone was seen a few times. The chain combines TRBV7-9 with TRBJ2-3, with 12 nucleotides matching TRBD2. The germline V gene encodes CDR1 SEHNR and CDR2 FQNEAQ (reference sequence). J gave up 2 bases and V 5 bases, and 5 bases lay outside the gene matches. This CDR3 is built from 16 residues. CDR3 residues: CASSAWTSGDTDTQYF. As DNA, the CDR3 is TGTGCCAGCAGCGCCTGGACTAGCGGGGACACAGATACGCAGTATTTT. The full variable domain, rest sourced from reference TRBV7-9 and TRBJ2-3, is DTGVSQNPRHKITKRGQNVTFRCDPISEHNRLYWYRQTLGQGPEFLTYFQNEAQLEKSRLLSDRFSAERPKGSFSTLEIQRTEQGDSAMYLCASSAWTSGDTDTQYFGPGTRLTVL.

The chain has TRBV9 and TRBJ2-7; possible D gene TRBD1, 6 bases. Germline CDR1 and CDR2: SGDLS and YYNGEE. There are 14 residues in the CDR3. V was clipped by 4 bases and J by 2 bases, with 13 bases between them. The DNA for the CDR3 is TGTGCCAGCAGCCAGGGGTTCGCCACCTACGAGCAGTACTTC. Its protein is CASSQGFATYEQYF.